This passage covers 17 T cell receptor beta chains from one sample sequenced in a study of Graves' ophthalmopathy and Graves' hyperthyroidism. As the template, RNA transcripts were used to amplify TCR beta CDR3 regions. After a first-round RT-PCR with HTBI primers, a second-round multiplex PCR was run. TCRdb used MiXCR to reprocess the multiplex PCR reads, holding one entry per CDR3 protein. The sample carries over 150,000 distinct CDR3 sequences, approximately 40% recorded once. The source material was peripheral blood. All receptors derive from a woman between 40 and 55 years old with Graves' ophthalmopathy.

This clonotype occurred many times. The chain uses TRBV11-1 and TRBJ1-1; the match to TRBD1 covers 7 bases. CDR3 size: 13 residues. From germline, CDR1 is SGHAT and CDR2 FQDESV (reference sequence). The V gene end was trimmed by 7 bases and the J gene end by 4 bases; junction bases not matched to a gene: 6. Written as DNA, the CDR3 is TGTGCCAGCACCGAGACAGGGATCACTGAAGCTTTCTTT. It codes for CASTETGITEAFF.

This clonotype was observed many times. The chain couples TRBV10-1 to TRBJ2-7; D unclear. The length of the CDR3 is 16 residues. V gave up 8 bases and J gave up 0 bases, with 20 bases separating them. From germline, CDR1 is WNHNN and CDR2 SYGVQD (reference sequence). The CDR3 spells CASVGETPRSSYEQYF. The CDR3 region has the DNA TGCGCCAGCGTTGGGGAAACCCCCCGGTCCTCCTACGAGCAGTACTTC.

This clonotype was counted a few times. The rearrangement uses TRBV7-2 and TRBJ2-7; TRBD2 aligns across 7 bases. This CDR3 is 15 amino acids long. V lost 0 bases and J lost 0; bases outside the gene matches: 2. Per the germline V gene, CDR1 is SGHTA and CDR2 is FQGNSA. Here the CDR3 reads CASSLAASGSYEQYF. The CDR3 DNA sequence: TGTGCCAGCAGCTTAGCGGCTAGCGGCTCCTACGAGCAGTACTTC.

This clonotype came up many times. The V gene is TRBV5-1, the J gene TRBJ2-5; perhaps TRBD2 as D (6 bases). Per germline, CDR1 SGHRS and CDR2 YFSETQ. This CDR3 has 14 residues. Deletions cut 3 bases from V and 1 base from J, with 10 bases between. CDR3 sequence (DNA): TGCGCCAGCAGCTGGGGAGGCTCCCAAGAGACCCAGTACTTC. Its translation is CASSWGGSQETQYF.

The CDR3 bases are TGTGCCAGCTCACCACCGGGACAGGACGGGTACGAGCAGTACTTC. Residues: CASSPPGQDGYEQYF. V and J are TRBV18 and TRBJ2-7; 8 nucleotides align to TRBD1. Looked up from germline, CDR1 is KGHSH and CDR2 is LQKENI. This CDR3 contains 15 residues. V lost 0 bases, J lost 4 bases, and 5 bases stayed unmatched.

This clonotype was picked up a small number of times. This chain uses TRBV7-2 with TRBJ1-3, with TRBD1 as a possible D gene (6 bases). CDR1 and CDR2 from the germline V gene are SGHTA and FQGNSA. This CDR3 comprises 16 residues. V lost 2 bases to trimming and J lost 0 bases, with 11 bases between them. DNA for the CDR3: TGTGCCAGCAGCTTAACGACAGGTTACTCTGGAAACACCATATATTTT. This encodes CASSLTTGYSGNTIYF.

This clonotype was observed at least ten times. The chain joins TRBV6-1 to TRBJ2-7, with D unresolved. Germline CDR1 is MNHNS and CDR2 is SASEGT. The CDR3 is made up of 11 amino acids. V lost 1 base, J lost 8 bases, and 6 bases lay in between. The CDR3, as DNA: TGTGCCAGCAGTGAAGGGCAGAAGCAGTACTTC. Translated, it gives CASSEGQKQYF.

The V gene is TRBV4-2, the J gene TRBJ1-2, with D hard to call. Germline V gives CDR1 LGHNA, CDR2 YNFKEQ. The germline V and J ends were trimmed by 2 bases and 5 bases, with 9 bases remaining between them. There are 13 residues in the CDR3. The CDR3 DNA reads as TGTGCCAGCAGCCAAAGGAGGGAGTATGGCTACACCTTC. Protein sequence: CASSQRREYGYTF.

The chain links TRBV6-2 or TRBV6-3 to TRBJ1-2; D remains unclear. There are 14 residues in the CDR3. V lost 6 bases and J lost 4, with 15 bases in between. The V gene's germline CDR1 is MNHEY and CDR2 SVGEGT. The CDR3 spells CASRAASGIYGYTF. CDR3 DNA sequence: TGTGCCAGCAGAGCAGCTTCCGGAATCTATGGCTACACCTTC.

This clonotype was seen ten or more times. The genes are TRBV7-9 and TRBJ1-5, with 8 bases matching TRBD1. Germline assignment: CDR1 SEHNR and CDR2 FQNEAQ (reference sequence). The V gene end was trimmed by 1 base and the J gene end by 6 bases; junction bases not matched to a gene: 2. The CDR3 totals 14 residues. CDR3 sequence (DNA): TGTGCCAGCAGCTTAGGGACAGGGAGTCAGCCCCAGCATTTT. Amino acid sequence: CASSLGTGSQPQHF.

Many counts were recorded for this clonotype. The chain links TRBV29-1 to TRBJ1-2; 7 bases agree with TRBD1. The CDR3 runs to 12 residues. With 6 bases clipped from V and 5 bases from J, the junction kept 6 bases outside the gene matches. Germline values: CDR1 SQVTM, CDR2 ANQGSEA. The DNA for the CDR3 is TGCAGCGTCTCAGGGGGGGATTATGGCTACACCTTC. This translates into CSVSGGDYGYTF. Drawing the rest from reference TRBV29-1 and TRBJ1-2, the complete variable domain is SAVISQKPSRDICQRGTSLTIQCQVDSQVTMMFWYRQQPGQSLTLIATANQGSEATYESGFVIDKFPISRPNLTFSTLTVSNMSPEDSSIYLCSVSGGDYGYTFGSGTRLTVV.

This clonotype was detected many times. V is TRBV12-3 or TRBV12-4 and J is TRBJ2-7; a possible D gene is TRBD2 (6 bases). This CDR3 region has 14 residues. V was shortened by 3 bases and J by 3 bases, with 12 bases between the two germline ends. The CDR3: CASSFFRGGYEQYF. The DNA for the CDR3 is TGTGCCAGCAGTTTTTTTAGGGGAGGCTACGAGCAGTACTTC.

This clonotype was found many times. V and J are TRBV12-3 or TRBV12-4 and TRBJ1-1; no reliable D call. This CDR3 contains 15 residues. Trimming removed 3 bases from V and 0 bases from J, with 11 bases in between. The CDR3 DNA reads as TGTGCCAGCAGTTTCCGGAGGGAAATGAACACTGAAGCTTTCTTT. Encoded protein: CASSFRREMNTEAFF.

This rearrangement joins TRBV12-3 or TRBV12-4 to TRBJ1-5; D ambiguous. The CDR3 runs 15 residues. Between the trimmed V and J ends, which lost 1 base and 2 bases, there was a span of 9 bases. DNA of the CDR3: TGTGCCAGCAGTTTAGAGGGCCTAGGCAATCAGCCCCAGCATTTT. Translation gives CASSLEGLGNQPQHF.

Ten or more counts support this clonotype. The rearrangement joins TRBV19 to TRBJ1-2; 9 positions match TRBD1. Losses at the gene ends were 5 bases for V and 5 bases for J; bases not matched to a gene: 15. The V gene's germline CDR1 is LNHDA and CDR2 SQIVND (reference sequence). The CDR3 runs 17 residues. The CDR3 DNA follows: TGTGCCAGTAGTGCCTCCGGGACAGGGCAAACATGGTATGGCTACACCTTC. It is translated as CASSASGTGQTWYGYTF.

This clonotype was observed at least ten times. The CDR3 spells CASSVDTGIEETQYF. The CDR3 nucleotides are TGTGCCAGCAGCGTAGATACAGGGATTGAGGAGACCCAGTACTTC. V gene TRBV9 combines with J gene TRBJ2-5; possibly TRBD1 for D (6 bases). This CDR3 has 15 amino acids. CDR1 and CDR2 from the germline V gene are SGDLS and YYNGEE. V shed 0 bases and J shed 5 bases, with 14 bases lying between them.

This clonotype has ten or more counts. This chain links TRBV11-2 with TRBJ2-7, with D perhaps TRBD2 (5 bases). The CDR3 is made up of 13 amino acids. The V end lost 3 bases, the J end lost 1 base, and 7 bases lay between the germline ends. CDR1 and CDR2 (germline): SGHAT, FQNNGV. This CDR3 is CASSLRESYEQYF. CDR3 sequence (DNA): TGTGCCAGCAGCTTGAGGGAATCCTACGAGCAGTACTTC.